There are a few counts of the clone carrying this T cell receptor beta chain. These data belong to a study of naive and memory T cell subsets. The beta constant-region primer was an equimolar mix of two oligonucleotides covering TRBC1 and TRBC2. TCRdb ran MiXCR on the UMI-ligation and nested PCR reads and lists one entry per CDR3 protein. Here the sample spans some 150,000 distinct CDR3 sequences, approximately 17% being singletons. Germline V gene sequence: CDR1 LGHNA, CDR2 YSLEER. The CDR3 has 18 amino acids. V gave up 0 bases and J gave up 5 bases, with 19 bases separating them. The chain combines TRBV4-3 with TRBJ2-2, with D unresolved. The receptor was derived from a human donor in good health. Sequenced sample: naive CD4+ T cells from blood. The CDR3 protein is CASSQDPVPTTYTGELFF. In DNA, the CDR3 is TGCGCCAGCAGCCAAGATCCGGTCCCTACGACGTATACCGGGGAGCTGTTTTTT.